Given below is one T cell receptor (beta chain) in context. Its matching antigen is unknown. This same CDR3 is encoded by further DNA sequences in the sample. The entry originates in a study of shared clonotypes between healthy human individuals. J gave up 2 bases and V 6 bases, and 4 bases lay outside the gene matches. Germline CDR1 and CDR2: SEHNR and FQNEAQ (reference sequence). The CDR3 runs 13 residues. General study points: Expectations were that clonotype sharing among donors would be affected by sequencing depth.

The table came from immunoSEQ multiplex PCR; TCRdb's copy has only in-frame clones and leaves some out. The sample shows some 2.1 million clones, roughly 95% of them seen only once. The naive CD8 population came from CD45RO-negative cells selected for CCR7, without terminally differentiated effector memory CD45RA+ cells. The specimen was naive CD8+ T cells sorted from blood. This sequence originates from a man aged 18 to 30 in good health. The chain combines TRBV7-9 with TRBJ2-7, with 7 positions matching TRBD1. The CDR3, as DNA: TGTGCCAGCAGTACCGGGACAGCCTACGAGCAGTACTTC. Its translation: CASSTGTAYEQYF.